This T cell receptor (beta chain) was recovered during a study of blood T cell repertoires in COVID-19. Study-level background: From the United States, Italy and Spain came samples of acute and convalescent COVID-19. T cells, B-cell-depleted T cells, or PBMCs supplied cDNA or gDNA.

Sequenced by immunoSEQ multiplex PCR; TCRdb stores in-frame clones only, minus some. Of more than 60,000 clones listed, 88% are singletons. It was during active infection that Seattle patients were enrolled and then longitudinally followed. The trim removed 6 bases at V and 0 bases at J, leaving 8 bases unmatched. CDR3 size: 16 residues. Germline V gives CDR1 KGHSH, CDR2 LQKENI. V is TRBV18 and J is TRBJ1-3, with TRBD1 matching over 7 bases. The sample was peripheral blood. The clonotype was recovered from a woman in her fifties or sixties with COVID-19, enrolled during active disease. The CDR3: CASSLQDRDSGNTIYF. Here the CDR3 DNA reads TGTGCCAGCTCGCTCCAAGACAGGGACTCTGGAAACACCATATATTTT.